What follows describes a single T cell receptor beta chain. Its antigen is as yet unknown. Using genomic DNA as the template, TCR beta VDJ and CDR3 profiling was carried out. Each CDR3 protein gets one entry after TCRdb re-called the reads with MiXCR. There are over 35,000 distinct CDR3 sequences in the sample; around 63% occur only once, and under 25% lies in the top ten. Between the trimmed V and J ends, which lost 6 bases and 3 bases, there was a span of 14 bases. The CDR3 runs to 14 residues. Looked up from germline, CDR1 is MGHDK and CDR2 is SYGVNS. This sample was included in a study of CD8+CD57+ T cells in acquired aplastic anemia. Study-level background: Each DNA sample taken from sorted CD4+ and CD8+ cells came to about 3.4 ug on average. Healthy donors averaged around 11 million reads for CD4+ cells. Whole-study results and caveats: Overlap between patients and controls comprised 25 to 30 CD8+ CDR3 sequences. Patients and controls were not found to differ significantly in CD8+ Simpson's diversity.

The rearrangement joins TRBV25-1 to TRBJ1-2; D call uncertain. The origin of this receptor is a human donor in good health, serving as a control. Sequenced: sorted CD4+, CD8+, or CD8+CD57+ T cells (not recorded which) from PBMCs. In DNA, the CDR3 is TGTGCCAGCAGGTTGGATGGGAAGGACTATGGCTACACCTTC. Its protein is CASRLDGKDYGYTF.